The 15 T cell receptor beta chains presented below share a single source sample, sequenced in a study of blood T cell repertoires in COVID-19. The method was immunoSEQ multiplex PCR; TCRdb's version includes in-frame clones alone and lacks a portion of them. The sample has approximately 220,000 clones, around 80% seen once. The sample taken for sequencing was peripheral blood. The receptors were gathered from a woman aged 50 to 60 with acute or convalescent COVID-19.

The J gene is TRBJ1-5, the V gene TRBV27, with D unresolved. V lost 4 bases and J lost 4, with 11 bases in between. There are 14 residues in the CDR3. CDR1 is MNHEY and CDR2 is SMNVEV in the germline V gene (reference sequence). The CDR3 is CASSSRHTNQPQHF. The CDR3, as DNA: TGTGCCAGCAGTTCCCGACACACTAATCAGCCCCAGCATTTT.

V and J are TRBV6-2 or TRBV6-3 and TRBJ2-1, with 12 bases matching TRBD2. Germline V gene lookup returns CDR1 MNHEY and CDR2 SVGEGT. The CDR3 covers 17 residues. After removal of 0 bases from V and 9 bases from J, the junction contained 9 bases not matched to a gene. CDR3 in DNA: TGTGCCAGCAGTTACTCTCCTAGCGGGAGGGCCGGAGGTGAGCAGTTCTTC. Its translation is CASSYSPSGRAGGEQFF.

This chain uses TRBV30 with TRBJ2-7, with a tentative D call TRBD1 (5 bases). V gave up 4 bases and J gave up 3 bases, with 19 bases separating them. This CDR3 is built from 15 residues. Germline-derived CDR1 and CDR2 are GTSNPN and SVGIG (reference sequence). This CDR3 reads CAWTTKFGRVYEQYF. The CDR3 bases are TGTGCCTGGACCACCAAATTCGGCAGGGTCTACGAGCAGTACTTC. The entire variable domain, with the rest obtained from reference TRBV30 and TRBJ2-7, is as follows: SQTIHQWPATLVQPVGSPLSLECTVEGTSNPNLYWYRQAAGRGLQLLFYSVGIGQISSEVPQNLSASRPQDRQFILSSKKLLLSDSGFYLCAWTTKFGRVYEQYFGPGTRLTVT.

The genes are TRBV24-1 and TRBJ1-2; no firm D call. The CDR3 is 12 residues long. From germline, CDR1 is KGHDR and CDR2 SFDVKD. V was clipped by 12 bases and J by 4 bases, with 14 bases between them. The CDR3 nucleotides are TGTGCCGCAGGTAGTAGGCGCTATGGCTACACCTTC. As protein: CAAGSRRYGYTF.

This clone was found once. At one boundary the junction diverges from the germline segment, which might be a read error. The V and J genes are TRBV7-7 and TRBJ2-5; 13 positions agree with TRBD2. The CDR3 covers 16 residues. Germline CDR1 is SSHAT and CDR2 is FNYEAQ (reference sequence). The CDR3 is CASSSGLAGVQETQYF. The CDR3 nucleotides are TGTGCTAGCAGCTCAGGACTAGCGGGAGTTCAAGAGACCCAGTACTTC.

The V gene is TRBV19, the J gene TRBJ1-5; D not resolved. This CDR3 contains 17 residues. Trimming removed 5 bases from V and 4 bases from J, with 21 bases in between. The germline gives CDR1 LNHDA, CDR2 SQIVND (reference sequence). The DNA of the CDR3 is TGTGCCAGTAGTGTAATCCGGGAGAGAGGGAGGAATCAGCCCCAGCATTTT. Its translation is CASSVIRERGRNQPQHF. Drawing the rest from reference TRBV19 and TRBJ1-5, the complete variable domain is DGGITQSPKYLFRKEGQNVTLSCEQNLNHDAMYWYRQDPGQGLRLIYYSQIVNDFQKGDIAEGYSVSREKKESFPLTVTSAQKNPTAFYLCASSVIRERGRNQPQHFGDGTRLSIL.

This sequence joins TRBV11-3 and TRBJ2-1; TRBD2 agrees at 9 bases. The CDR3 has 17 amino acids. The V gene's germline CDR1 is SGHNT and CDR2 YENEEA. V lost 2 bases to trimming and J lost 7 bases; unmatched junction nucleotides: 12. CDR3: CASSLPQGLAGSNEQFF. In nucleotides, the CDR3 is TGTGCCAGCAGCTTACCCCAGGGACTAGCCGGAAGTAATGAGCAGTTCTTC.

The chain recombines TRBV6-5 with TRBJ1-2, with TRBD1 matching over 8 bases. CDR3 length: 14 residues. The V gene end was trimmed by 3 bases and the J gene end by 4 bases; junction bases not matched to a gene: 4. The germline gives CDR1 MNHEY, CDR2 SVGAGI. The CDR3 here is CASSYKTGGYGYTF. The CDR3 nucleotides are TGTGCCAGCAGTTATAAAACAGGGGGCTATGGCTACACCTTC.

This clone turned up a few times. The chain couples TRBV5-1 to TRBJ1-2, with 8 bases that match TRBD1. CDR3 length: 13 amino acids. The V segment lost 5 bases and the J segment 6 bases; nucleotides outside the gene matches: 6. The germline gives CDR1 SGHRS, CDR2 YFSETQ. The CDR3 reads CASSHRTGNGYTF. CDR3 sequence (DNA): TGCGCCAGCAGTCACCGGACAGGGAATGGCTACACCTTC.

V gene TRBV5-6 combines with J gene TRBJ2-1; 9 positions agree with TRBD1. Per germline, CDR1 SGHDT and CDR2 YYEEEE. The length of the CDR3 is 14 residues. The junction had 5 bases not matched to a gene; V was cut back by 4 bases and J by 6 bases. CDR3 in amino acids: CASSPGTGTNEQFF. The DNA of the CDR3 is TGTGCCAGCAGCCCCGGGACAGGGACCAATGAGCAGTTCTTC.

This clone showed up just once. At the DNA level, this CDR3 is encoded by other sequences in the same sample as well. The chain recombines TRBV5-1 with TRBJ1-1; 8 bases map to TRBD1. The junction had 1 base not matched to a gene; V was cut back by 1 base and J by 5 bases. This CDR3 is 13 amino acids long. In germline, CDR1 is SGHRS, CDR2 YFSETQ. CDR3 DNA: TGCGCCAGCAGCTTGACAGGGGGAACTGAAGCTTTCTTT. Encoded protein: CASSLTGGTEAFF. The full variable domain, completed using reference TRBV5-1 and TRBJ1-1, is KAGVTQTPRYLIKTRGQQVTLSCSPISGHRSVSWYQQTPGQGLQFLFEYFSETQRNKGNFPGRFSGRQFSNSRSEMNVSTLELGDSALYLCASSLTGGTEAFFGQGTRLTVV.

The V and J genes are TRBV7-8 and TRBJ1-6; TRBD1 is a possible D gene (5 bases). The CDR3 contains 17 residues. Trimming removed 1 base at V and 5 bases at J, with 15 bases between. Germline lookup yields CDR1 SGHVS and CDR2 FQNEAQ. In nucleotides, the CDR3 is TGTGCCAGCAGCTTAGGAGTGGCAGGGCCGAATAATTCACCCCTCCACTTT. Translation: CASSLGVAGPNNSPLHF.

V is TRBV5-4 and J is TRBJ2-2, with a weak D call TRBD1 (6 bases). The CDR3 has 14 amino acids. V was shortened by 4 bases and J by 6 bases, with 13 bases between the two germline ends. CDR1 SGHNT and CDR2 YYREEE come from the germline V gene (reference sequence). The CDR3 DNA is TGTGCCAGCAGCACCCCGGGACAACCCGGGGAGCTGTTTTTT. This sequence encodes CASSTPGQPGELFF.

CDR3 loop: CASSRDSTYEQYF. Here the CDR3 DNA reads TGTGCCAGCAGTCGGGACAGCACCTACGAGCAGTACTTC. V is TRBV12-3 or TRBV12-4 and J is TRBJ2-7; TRBD1 aligns across 7 bases. This CDR3 spans 13 amino acids. The trim removed 5 bases at V and 2 bases at J, leaving 3 bases unmatched.

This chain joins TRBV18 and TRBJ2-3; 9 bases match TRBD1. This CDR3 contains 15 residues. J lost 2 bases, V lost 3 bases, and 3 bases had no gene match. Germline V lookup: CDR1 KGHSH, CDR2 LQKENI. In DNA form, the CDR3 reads TGTGCCAGCTCACCGGGACAGGGCTACACAGATACGCAGTATTTT. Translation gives CASSPGQGYTDTQYF. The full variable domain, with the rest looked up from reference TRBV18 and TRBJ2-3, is NAGVMQNPRHLVRRRGQEARLRCSPMKGHSHVYWYRQLPEEGLKFMVYLQKENIIDESGMPKERFSAEFPKEGPSILRIQQVVRGDSAAYFCASSPGQGYTDTQYFGPGTRLTVL.